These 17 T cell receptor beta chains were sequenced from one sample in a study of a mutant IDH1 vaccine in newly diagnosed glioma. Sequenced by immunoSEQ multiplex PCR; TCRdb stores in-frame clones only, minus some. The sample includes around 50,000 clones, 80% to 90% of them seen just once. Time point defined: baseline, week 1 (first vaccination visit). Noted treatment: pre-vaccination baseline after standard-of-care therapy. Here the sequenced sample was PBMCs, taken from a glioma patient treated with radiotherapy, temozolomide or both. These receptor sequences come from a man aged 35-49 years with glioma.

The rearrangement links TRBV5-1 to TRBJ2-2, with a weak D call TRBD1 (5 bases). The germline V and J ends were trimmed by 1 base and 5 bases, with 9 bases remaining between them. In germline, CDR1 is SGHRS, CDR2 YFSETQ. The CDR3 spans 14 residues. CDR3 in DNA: TGCGCCAGCAGCTTGCGACAGCAGACCGGGGAGCTGTTTTTT. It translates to CASSLRQQTGELFF.

The CDR3 reads CASSLGGGLAGAYNEQFF. CDR3 nucleotide sequence: TGTGCCAGCAGCTTAGGGGGGGGACTAGCGGGAGCCTACAATGAGCAGTTCTTC. J is TRBJ2-1 and V is TRBV7-9, with 14 bases fitting TRBD2. V shed 1 base, J shed 2 bases, and the junction held 4 bases outside the gene matches. Per germline, CDR1 SEHNR and CDR2 FQNEAQ (reference sequence). This CDR3 is built from 18 residues. Full variable domain (rest looked up from reference TRBV7-9 and TRBJ2-1): DTGVSQNPRHKITKRGQNVTFRCDPISEHNRLYWYRQTLGQGPEFLTYFQNEAQLEKSRLLSDRFSAERPKGSFSTLEIQRTEQGDSAMYLCASSLGGGLAGAYNEQFFGPGTRLTVL.

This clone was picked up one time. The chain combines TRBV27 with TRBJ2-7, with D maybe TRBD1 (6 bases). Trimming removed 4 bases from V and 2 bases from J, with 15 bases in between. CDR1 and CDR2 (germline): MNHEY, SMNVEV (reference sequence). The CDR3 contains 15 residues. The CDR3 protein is CASSYRDTRAYEQYF. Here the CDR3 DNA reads TGTGCCAGCAGTTACCGGGACACTCGGGCCTACGAGCAGTACTTC.

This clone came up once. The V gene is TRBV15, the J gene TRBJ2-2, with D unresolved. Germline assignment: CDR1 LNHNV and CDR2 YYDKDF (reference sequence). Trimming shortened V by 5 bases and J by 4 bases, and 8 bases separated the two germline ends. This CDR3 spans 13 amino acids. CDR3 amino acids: CATSRDPTGELFF. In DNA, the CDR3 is TGTGCCACCAGCCGCGACCCCACCGGGGAGCTGTTTTTT.

The CDR3 sequence is CASSSRQDLNTEAFF. The CDR3 coding sequence is TGCGCCAGCAGCTCCCGACAGGATTTGAACACTGAAGCTTTCTTT. The V gene is TRBV5-1, the J gene TRBJ1-1; a possible D gene is TRBD1 (6 bases). Germline assignment: CDR1 SGHRS and CDR2 YFSETQ. V lost 3 bases and J 0 bases, leaving 12 bases between the germline ends. The CDR3 contains 15 residues.

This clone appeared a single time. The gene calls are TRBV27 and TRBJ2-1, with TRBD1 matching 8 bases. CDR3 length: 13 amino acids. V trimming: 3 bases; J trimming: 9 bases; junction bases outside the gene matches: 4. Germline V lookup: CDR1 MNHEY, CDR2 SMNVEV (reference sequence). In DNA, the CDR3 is TGTGCCAGCAGTTTTTCACAGGGGGTTGAGCAGTTCTTC. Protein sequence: CASSFSQGVEQFF.

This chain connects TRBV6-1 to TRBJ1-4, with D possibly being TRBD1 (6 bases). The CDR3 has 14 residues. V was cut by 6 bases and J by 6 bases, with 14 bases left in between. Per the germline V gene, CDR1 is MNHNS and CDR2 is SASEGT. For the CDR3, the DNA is TGTGCCAGCAGGTCAGCGGGGGCAGATGAAAAACTGTTTTTT. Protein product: CASRSAGADEKLFF.

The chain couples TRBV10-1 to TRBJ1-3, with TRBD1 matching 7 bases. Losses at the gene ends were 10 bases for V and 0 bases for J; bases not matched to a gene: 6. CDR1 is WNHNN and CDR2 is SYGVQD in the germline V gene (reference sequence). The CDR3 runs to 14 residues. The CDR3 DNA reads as TGCGCCACTGGGACAGTAGGCTCTGGAAACACCATATATTTT. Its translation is CATGTVGSGNTIYF.

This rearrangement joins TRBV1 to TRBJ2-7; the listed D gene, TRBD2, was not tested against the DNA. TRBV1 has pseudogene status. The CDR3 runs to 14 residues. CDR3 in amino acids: CTSSQGLLPPEQYF. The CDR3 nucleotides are TGCACCAGCAGCCAAGGCCTACTACCGCCCGAGCAGTACTTC.

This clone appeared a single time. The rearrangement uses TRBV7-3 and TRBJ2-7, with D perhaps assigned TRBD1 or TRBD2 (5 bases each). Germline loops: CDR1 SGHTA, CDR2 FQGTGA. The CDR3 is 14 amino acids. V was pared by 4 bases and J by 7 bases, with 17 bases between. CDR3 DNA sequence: TGTGCCAGCAGCTACCACGGGACCTATCCTGAGCAGTACTTC. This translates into CASSYHGTYPEQYF.

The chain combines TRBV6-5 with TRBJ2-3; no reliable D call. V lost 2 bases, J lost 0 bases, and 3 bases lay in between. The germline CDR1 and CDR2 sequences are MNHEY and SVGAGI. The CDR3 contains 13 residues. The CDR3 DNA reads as TGTGCCAGCAGTTACAGAAGCACAGATACGCAGTATTTT. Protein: CASSYRSTDTQYF.

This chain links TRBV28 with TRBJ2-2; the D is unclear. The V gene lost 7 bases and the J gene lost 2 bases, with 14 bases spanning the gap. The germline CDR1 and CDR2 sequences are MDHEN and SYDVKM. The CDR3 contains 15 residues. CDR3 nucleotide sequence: TGTGCCAGCACCCCCGGGTCGGAAAACACCGGGGAGCTGTTTTTT. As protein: CASTPGSENTGELFF.

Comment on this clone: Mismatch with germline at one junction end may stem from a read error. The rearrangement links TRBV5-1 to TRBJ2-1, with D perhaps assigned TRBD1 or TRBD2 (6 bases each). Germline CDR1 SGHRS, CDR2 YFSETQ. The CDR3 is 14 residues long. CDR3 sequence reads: CASRLGGEYNEQFF. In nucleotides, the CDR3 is TGCGCCAGCAGGTTGGGGGGCGAGTACAATGAGCAGTTCTTC.

The CDR3 protein is CASSQATGGIYEQYF. DNA for the CDR3: TGCGCCAGCAGCCAAGCGACAGGGGGCATCTACGAGCAGTACTTC. This chain connects TRBV4-3 to TRBJ2-7, with 10 bases identical to TRBD1. Per germline, CDR1 LGHNA and CDR2 YSLEER. The V gene end was trimmed by 1 base and the J gene end by 3 bases; junction bases not matched to a gene: 3. The CDR3 has 15 amino acids.

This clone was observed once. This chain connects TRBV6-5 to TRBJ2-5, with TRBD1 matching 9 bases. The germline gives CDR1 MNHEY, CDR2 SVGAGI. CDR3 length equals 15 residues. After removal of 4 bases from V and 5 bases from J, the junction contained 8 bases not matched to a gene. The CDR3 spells CASSSDRGYLETQYF. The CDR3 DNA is TGTGCCAGCAGTTCGGACAGGGGATATCTCGAGACCCAGTACTTC.

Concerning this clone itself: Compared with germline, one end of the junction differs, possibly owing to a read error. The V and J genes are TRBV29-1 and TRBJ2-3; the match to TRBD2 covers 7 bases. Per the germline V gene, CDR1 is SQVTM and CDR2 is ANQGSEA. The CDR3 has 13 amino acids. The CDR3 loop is CSVVGGSIDTQYF. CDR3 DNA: TGCAGCGTTGTGGGGGGGAGCATAGATACGCAGTATTTT.

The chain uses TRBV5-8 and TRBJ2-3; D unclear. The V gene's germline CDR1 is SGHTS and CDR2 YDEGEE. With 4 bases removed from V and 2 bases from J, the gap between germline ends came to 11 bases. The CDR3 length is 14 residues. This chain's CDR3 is CASSPTPVTDTQYF. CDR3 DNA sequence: TGTGCCAGCAGCCCGACCCCGGTCACAGATACGCAGTATTTT.